This note documents a single T cell receptor beta chain sequence. Its antigen is not identified. V was shortened by 0 bases and J by 4 bases, with 9 bases between the two germline ends. This CDR3 contains 14 residues. Looked up from germline, CDR1 is LGHDT and CDR2 is YNNKEL (reference sequence). This specimen belongs to a study of T cell responses to AZD1222 COVID-19 vaccine. General study points: At study baseline, merely roughly 6 AZD1222 recipients were seropositive.

Assay: immunoSEQ multiplex PCR; the TCRdb copy retains only in-frame clones and omits some. The data hold fewer than 180,000 clones, with approximately 92% observed a single time. The V and J genes are TRBV3-1 (or the pseudogene TRBV3-2) and TRBJ1-1, with D maybe TRBD1 (5 bases). This TCR came from an adult who received the AZD1222 COVID-19 vaccine. The sample consisted of peripheral blood, taken 28 days after the second AZD1222 dose. The CDR3 here is CASSQDGRATEAFF. The CDR3 nucleotides read TGTGCCAGCAGCCAAGATGGCAGGGCCACTGAAGCTTTCTTT.